The rows below give T cell receptor beta chains drawn from one sample of a study of blood T cell repertoires in COVID-19. The protocol was immunoSEQ multiplex PCR, while the TCRdb copy is restricted to in-frame clones and leaves out a portion. The data hold 220,000 or so clones, with approximately 83% observed a single time. Sequenced material: peripheral blood. These receptors all come from a woman in her thirties who had recovered from COVID-19. The CDR3 runs from the conserved cysteine through the conserved F or W. The D gene is left open where the match is weak. Clone size is not always given. Where it is, it says once, few, many or a class for expanded clones.

v_call: TRBV28; j_call: TRBJ1-5; clone_size: -; d_call: TRBD1; cdr3_nt: TGTGCCAGCAGTAAGGGACAGCAGCTTAATCAGCCCCAGCATTTT; cdr3_aa: CASSKGQQLNQPQHF
v_call: TRBV19; j_call: TRBJ2-1; clone_size: once; d_call: TRBD2; cdr3_nt: TGTGCCAGTAGTATAGATCTTGCTAGCGGAAGCTCCTACAATGAGCAGTTCTTC; cdr3_aa: CASSIDLASGSSYNEQFF
v_call: TRBV5-1; j_call: TRBJ1-5; clone_size: -; d_call: TRBD1; cdr3_nt: TGCGCCAGCAGCTTGGGGACAGGGAATCGCCAGCCCCAGCATTTT; cdr3_aa: CASSLGTGNRQPQHF
v_call: TRBV6-2/TRBV6-3; j_call: TRBJ2-7; clone_size: -; d_call: TRBD2; cdr3_nt: TGTGCCAGCAGTTACTCGATCGGACTAGCGGGAAGCTCCTACGAGCAGTACTTC; cdr3_aa: CASSYSIGLAGSSYEQYF
v_call: TRBV2; j_call: TRBJ2-1; clone_size: -; d_call: -; cdr3_nt: TGTGCCAGCAACGGCGGGACCCAATCCTACAATGAGCAGTTCTTC; cdr3_aa: CASNGGTQSYNEQFF
v_call: TRBV29-1; j_call: TRBJ2-7; clone_size: once; d_call: TRBD1; cdr3_nt: TGCAGCGCCCGAAAGGGGGCAGGACAGGGGGCAAGGTCCTACGAGCAGTACTTC; cdr3_aa: CSARKGAGQGARSYEQYF
v_call: TRBV12-3/TRBV12-4; j_call: TRBJ2-2; clone_size: -; d_call: -; cdr3_nt: TGTGCCAGCAGTCCCCTCCCCGGGGAGCTGTTTTTT; cdr3_aa: CASSPLPGELFF
v_call: TRBV28; j_call: TRBJ1-2; clone_size: -; d_call: -; cdr3_nt: TGTGCCAGCAGTTTAATGGGGGCGGACTCAGGTGGCTACACCTTC; cdr3_aa: CASSLMGADSGGYTF
v_call: TRBV7-3; j_call: TRBJ1-1; clone_size: once; d_call: TRBD1; cdr3_nt: TGTGCCAGCAGTTCTACAGGGGACAGTGAAGCTTTCTTT; cdr3_aa: CASSSTGDSEAFF
v_call: TRBV7-3; j_call: TRBJ2-7; clone_size: -; d_call: -; cdr3_nt: TGTGCCAGCAGCCCTGGAGGGTCACTTACCTACGAGCAGTACTTC; cdr3_aa: CASSPGGSLTYEQYF
v_call: TRBV30; j_call: TRBJ2-7; clone_size: -; d_call: -; cdr3_nt: TGTGCCTGGAGCGCAACAGGGTTGGTGGTCGAGCAGTACTTC; cdr3_aa: CAWSATGLVVEQYF
v_call: TRBV29-1; j_call: TRBJ2-1; clone_size: -; d_call: TRBD2; cdr3_nt: TGCAGCGTTGAAGATGTTCCCGGGACTAGTTCCTACAATGAGCAGTTCTTC; cdr3_aa: CSVEDVPGTSSYNEQFF